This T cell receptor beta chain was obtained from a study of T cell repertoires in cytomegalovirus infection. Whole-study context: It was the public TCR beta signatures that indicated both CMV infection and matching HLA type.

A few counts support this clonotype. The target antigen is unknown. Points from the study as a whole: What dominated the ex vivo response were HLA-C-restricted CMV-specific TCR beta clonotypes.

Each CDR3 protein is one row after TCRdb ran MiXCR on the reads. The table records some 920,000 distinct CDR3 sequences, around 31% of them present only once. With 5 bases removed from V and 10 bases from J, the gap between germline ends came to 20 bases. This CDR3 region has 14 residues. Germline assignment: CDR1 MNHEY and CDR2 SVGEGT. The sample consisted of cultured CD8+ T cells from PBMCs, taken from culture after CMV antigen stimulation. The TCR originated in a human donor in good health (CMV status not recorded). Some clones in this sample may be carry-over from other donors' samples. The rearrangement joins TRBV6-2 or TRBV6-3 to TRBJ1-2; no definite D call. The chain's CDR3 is CASSPLLPRWDYTF. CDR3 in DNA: TGTGCCAGCAGTCCCTTACTCCCCCGCTGGGACTACACCTTC.